A selection of T cell receptor beta chains follows, all from one sample in a study of Graves' ophthalmopathy and Graves' hyperthyroidism. From the multiplex PCR reads, TCRdb called clonotypes with MiXCR, one entry per CDR3 protein. The sample holds a few hundred thousand distinct CDR3 sequences; about 15% are singletons and the top ten take around 2.4%. Sample: peripheral blood. The receptors shown here come from an adult woman with stable Graves' hyperthyroidism. Each CDR3 is given with its conserved first and last residue. The D gene is left open where the match is weak. The listing skips clone size in some rows; elsewhere it reads once, few, many or a size class.

d_call j_call v_call clone_size cdr3_nt cdr3_aa
NA TRBJ1-3 TRBV28 few TGTGCCAGCAGTTCATCGACAGAGACAAACACCATATATTTT CASSSSTETNTIYF
NA TRBJ2-7 TRBV7-6 few TGTGCCAGCAGCTTAGCGGGGCGGGATATTAGTCGGCAGTACTTC CASSLAGRDISRQYF
NA TRBJ2-2 TRBV28 many TGTGCCAGCACACGGGGCTCGGCCGGGGAGCTGTTTTTT CASTRGSAGELFF
NA TRBJ2-7 TRBV28 NA TGTGCCAGCAGTTGGGGCGCCAGCTCCTACGAGCAGTACTTC CASSWGASSYEQYF
NA TRBJ2-7 TRBV18 few TGTGCCAGCTCACCGTTTGGTGACAGCTCCTACGAGCAGTACTTC CASSPFGDSSYEQYF
NA TRBJ1-5 TRBV24-1 many TGTGCCACCAGTGAGTCCGGGACGGATAATCAGCCCCAGCATTTT CATSESGTDNQPQHF
NA TRBJ1-3 TRBV14 many TGTGCCAGCAGCGAAGCCGACAAGGCTGGAGGAAACACCATATATTTT CASSEADKAGGNTIYF
NA TRBJ1-1 TRBV24-1 many TGTGCCACCAGTGAAAGGGCAGGGAGGAACACTGAAGCTTTCTTT CATSERAGRNTEAFF
NA TRBJ2-7 TRBV10-2 NA TGCGCCAGCAGTGAGGAACTTGCGGGATACTACGAGCAGTACTTC CASSEELAGYYEQYF
NA TRBJ2-7 TRBV20-1 many TGCAGTGCTAGCGCGGGCCATTACGAGCAGTACTTC CSASAGHYEQYF
NA TRBJ2-7 TRBV27 many TGTGCCAGCAGTGCCCGCTCGGGGGAAGAGCAGTACTTC CASSARSGEEQYF
NA TRBJ2-5 TRBV10-3 many TGTGCCATTTCCCCCTCAGGGGAGGGGGAGACCCAGTACTTC CAISPSGEGETQYF
NA TRBJ2-7 TRBV6-2/TRBV6-3 medium-sized TGTGCCAGCAGTTTGGCAGGTCCTACGGGGCAGTACTTC CASSLAGPTGQYF
NA TRBJ2-7 TRBV7-2 NA TGTGCCAGCAGCTTAGACAGCGGCTACGAGCTGTACTTC CASSLDSGYELYF
NA TRBJ1-5 TRBV6-1 NA TGTGCCAGCAGTCCAACACGACAGGATCAGCCCCAGCATTTT CASSPTRQDQPQHF
NA TRBJ2-2 TRBV7-8 many TGTGCCAGCAGCTTAGAGGGTTTTAGCGGCTACACCGGGGAGCTGTTTTTT CASSLEGFSGYTGELFF
NA TRBJ2-5 TRBV5-1 many TGCGCCAGCAGCAAAGAGCGGGCTGCCGAGACCCAGTACTTC CASSKERAAETQYF
NA TRBJ1-2 TRBV19 few TGTGCCAGTAGCGGGGAGGAGGACTATGGCTACACCTTC CASSGEEDYGYTF
NA TRBJ1-1 TRBV20-1 many TGCAGTGCCCTTGGAGGGGAAAACACTGAAGCTTTCTTT CSALGGENTEAFF
TRBD2 TRBJ2-2 TRBV6-1 many TGTGCCAGCACCAACGCGGTGCGGGAGGCCGGGGAGCTGTTTTTT CASTNAVREAGELFF
NA TRBJ2-5 TRBV7-6 many TGTGCCAGCAGCCTAACTAGCTTCGGAGAGACCCAGTACTTC CASSLTSFGETQYF
NA TRBJ1-5 TRBV6-2/TRBV6-3 many TGTGCCGCGGGGGGAAAAGGTGATCAGCCCCAGCATTTT CAAGGKGDQPQHF
TRBD1 TRBJ1-3 TRBV20-1 many TGCAGTGCTAACCAACCGTTCAGGGGGGTGGCTTCCTCTGGAAACACCATATATTTT CSANQPFRGVASSGNTIYF
TRBD1 TRBJ1-5 TRBV20-1 many TGCAGTGCTAGCACAGGGGCGAATAGCAATCAGCCCCAGCATTTT CSASTGANSNQPQHF
NA TRBJ1-1 TRBV6-1 many TGTGCCAGCACCCGATGGAACATGAACACTGAAGCTTTCTTT CASTRWNMNTEAFF
NA TRBJ2-7 TRBV7-2 many TGTGCCAGCAGCTTAGCTGTCGGCGAGCAGTACTTC CASSLAVGEQYF
TRBD2 TRBJ2-4 TRBV27 many TGTGCCAGCAGTTTAGGGAGGGGAAACATTCAGTACTTC CASSLGRGNIQYF
NA TRBJ2-7 TRBV28 few TGTGCCAGCAGTCACCCAGGGTTTCGGGGGCCTGAGCAGTACTTC CASSHPGFRGPEQYF
NA TRBJ2-7 TRBV19 many TGTGCCAGTAGTATGGTCCTAGCCGACGAGCAGTACTTC CASSMVLADEQYF
NA TRBJ1-6 TRBV27 NA TGTGCCAGCAGTTTAAGGCTTGATTGGTATAATTCACCCCTCCACTTT CASSLRLDWYNSPLHF
NA TRBJ1-1 TRBV29-1 NA TGCAGCGTTACCAGGCAACTGAACACTGAAGCTTTCTTT CSVTRQLNTEAFF
NA TRBJ1-2 TRBV6-1 many TGTGCCAGCAACCTCCGGTCGGGGGCTGGGGGCTACACCTTC CASNLRSGAGGYTF
NA TRBJ1-2 TRBV12-3/TRBV12-4 many TGTGCCAGCAGTTTATCAGGGTTGAGGGGCTACACCTTC CASSLSGLRGYTF
NA TRBJ2-3 TRBV2 many TGTGCCAGCAGTCGGGTTTTGGGGGGATTCACAGATACGCAGTATTTT CASSRVLGGFTDTQYF
NA TRBJ2-4 TRBV6-2/TRBV6-3 many TGTGCCAGCAGTCCGATGTCCTCGGGTGACATTCAGTACTTC CASSPMSSGDIQYF
NA TRBJ2-5 TRBV7-8 many TGTGCCAGCAGCCCGGCTAGACAAGAGACCCAGTACTTC CASSPARQETQYF
NA TRBJ1-1 TRBV7-2 many TGTGCCAGCATCCCTCAGACAGGTTACGGCACTGAAGCTTTCTTT CASIPQTGYGTEAFF
TRBD1 TRBJ2-5 TRBV4-1 many TGCGCCAGCAGCCATGAGGGGGCGGCTCGGGGGACCCAGTACTTC CASSHEGAARGTQYF
NA TRBJ2-7 TRBV4-2 NA TGTGCCAGCAGCCAAGAGGAGCGGGTCTCCTACGAGCAGTACTTC CASSQEERVSYEQYF
TRBD1 TRBJ2-7 TRBV28 many TGTGCCAGCAGTTTATGGTTTTCCAGGGACAGGGCAACCTACGAGCAGTACTTC CASSLWFSRDRATYEQYF
NA TRBJ2-3 TRBV5-1 few TGCGCCAGCAGCTTGGCCATCAATACAGATACGCAGTATTTT CASSLAINTDTQYF
NA TRBJ2-7 TRBV28 many TGTGCCAGCAGTACCTACTACTACGAGCAGTACTTC CASSTYYYEQYF
TRBD2 TRBJ2-5 TRBV7-2 many TGTGCCAGCAGCTCCGGACTAGATCGAGAGACCCAGTACTTC CASSSGLDRETQYF
NA TRBJ2-7 TRBV20-1 NA TGCAGTGCTAGAGATGGGGGCTCGGGCGGCTACGAGCAGTACTTC CSARDGGSGGYEQYF
NA TRBJ2-4 TRBV2 many TGTGCCAGCAGTGGGACAAGGGGGTACATTCAGTACTTC CASSGTRGYIQYF
NA TRBJ1-5 TRBV10-3 many TGTGCCATCAGTGAGATGGCAGGGAATAGCAATCAGCCCCAGCATTTT CAISEMAGNSNQPQHF
NA TRBJ1-6 TRBV6-1 few TGTGCCAGCACCCGAAAGCACAGCCTTAATTCACCCCTCCACTTT CASTRKHSLNSPLHF
NA TRBJ2-7 TRBV7-2 many TGTGCCAGCAGCTTAGTAGGAGGGACGCCATACGAGCAGTACTTC CASSLVGGTPYEQYF
TRBD2 TRBJ2-7 TRBV30 many TGTGCCTGGAGTCGGGGGGTTGAGCAGTACTTC CAWSRGVEQYF
NA TRBJ2-7 TRBV29-1 many TGCAGCGTTGTCGGGAATCGGTACGAGCAGTACTTC CSVVGNRYEQYF